This entry concerns a single T cell receptor beta chain. The data derive from a study of PD-L1 blockade in urothelial cancer. The overall study: Blood was analyzed 3 weeks (second dose) and 6 weeks after treatment start.

Time point: pretreatment peripheral blood. Assay: immunoSEQ multiplex PCR; the TCRdb copy retains only in-frame clones and omits some. The repertoire holds roughly 77,000 clones, 84% seen once, with 8% to 10% in the top ten. V lost 3 bases, J lost 3 bases, and 5 bases stayed unmatched. The CDR3 is made up of 16 amino acids. The specimen was PBMCs, collected around atezolizumab (anti-PD-L1) treatment. The J gene is TRBJ2-3, the V gene TRBV23-1; 11 positions match TRBD2. TRBV23-1 is an ORF, and what it does is uncertain. The receptor was derived from a woman in her seventies with urothelial cancer. This CDR3 reads CASSHTSGGKTDTQYF. CDR3 in DNA: TGCGCCAGCAGTCACACTAGCGGGGGAAAAACAGATACGCAGTATTTT.